A selection of T cell receptor beta chains follows, all from one sample in a study of CD8+ T cells in alopecia areata. This table comes from immunoSEQ multiplex PCR, and its TCRdb copy is limited to in-frame clones, with some not included. Here the sample spans roughly 120,000 clones, approximately 59% being singletons. Sequencing used CD8+ T cells sorted from blood, obtained at week 4, from a patient treated with tofacitinib. The receptor source for this set is a human donor with alopecia areata. The CDR3 runs from the conserved cysteine through the conserved F or W. The D gene is left open where the match is weak. Not all rows give a size; the values are once, few, many and, for expanded clones, a class.

clone_size	d_call	j_call	v_call	cdr3_aa	cdr3_nt
NA	NA	TRBJ1-5	TRBV27	CASSPRPGGDQPQHF	TGTGCCAGCAGTCCCCGCCCGGGGGGCGATCAGCCCCAGCATTTT
NA	NA	TRBJ2-7	TRBV4-1	CASSRGLAYYEQYF	TGCGCCAGCAGCCGCGGGCTAGCGTACTACGAGCAGTACTTC
NA	NA	TRBJ2-1	TRBV29-1	CSVEGWASSSYNEQFF	TGCAGCGTTGAAGGATGGGCCAGTTCGTCCTACAATGAGCAGTTCTTC
few	NA	TRBJ2-3	TRBV12-5	CASGFASSTDTQYF	TGTGCTAGTGGTTTTGCGTCAAGCACAGATACGCAGTATTTT
NA	NA	TRBJ2-3	TRBV27	CASSNGADTQYF	TGTGCCAGCAGTAATGGGGCAGATACGCAGTATTTT
NA	NA	TRBJ1-2	TRBV6-5	CASSYLGTGYGYTF	TGTGCCAGCAGTTACTTGGGAACAGGGTATGGCTACACCTTC
few	NA	TRBJ2-7	TRBV29-1	CSVEEGLRDEQYF	TGCAGCGTCGAGGAGGGGCTGAGGGACGAGCAGTACTTC
NA	NA	TRBJ1-5	TRBV28	CASSGEGNQPQHF	TGTGCCAGCAGTGGGGAGGGAAATCAGCCCCAGCATTTT
NA	NA	TRBJ1-6	TRBV15	CATSRDGRRNSPLHF	TGTGCCACCAGCAGAGATGGACGGCGTAATTCACCCCTCCACTTT
NA	NA	TRBJ2-3	TRBV13	CASSPVRTDTQYF	TGTGCCAGCAGCCCGGTCCGGACAGATACGCAGTATTTT
NA	NA	TRBJ1-1	TRBV29-1	CSAEAGWLGTEAFF	TGCAGCGCTGAGGCAGGGTGGCTGGGGACTGAAGCTTTCTTT
NA	NA	TRBJ2-7	TRBV9	CASSVVVDAEQYF	TGTGCCAGCAGCGTAGTAGTGGACGCCGAGCAGTACTTC
NA	TRBD2	TRBJ2-3	TRBV19	CASRVLAGSADTQYF	TGTGCCAGTAGAGTACTAGCGGGGTCGGCAGATACGCAGTATTTT
once	NA	TRBJ2-2	TRBV6-5	CASSYGGNTGELFF	TGTGCCAGCAGTTACGGCGGGAACACCGGGGAGCTGTTTTTT
NA	NA	TRBJ1-2	TRBV7-9	CASSSGGVNYGYTF	TGTGCCAGCAGCTCCGGAGGGGTCAACTATGGCTACACCTTC
few	TRBD1	TRBJ1-2	TRBV7-9	CASSVRDRGLDGYTF	TGTGCCAGCAGCGTCCGGGACAGGGGGCTAGATGGCTACACCTTC
NA	NA	TRBJ2-3	TRBV5-1	CASSQYGSSTDTQYF	TGCGCCAGCTCTCAATACGGGTCGAGCACAGATACGCAGTATTTT
NA	TRBD1	TRBJ2-2	TRBV5-1	CASSETRDRANTGELFF	TGCGCCAGCAGCGAAACAAGGGACAGGGCGAACACCGGGGAGCTGTTTTTT